This passage covers 28 T cell receptor beta chains from one sample sequenced in a study of T-cell reconstitution after alpha-beta-depleted transplantation in children. The library targeted TCRbeta and was prepared with unique molecular identifiers. Via MiXCR, TCRdb re-called the PCR reads, giving one row per CDR3 protein. Of 700,000 to 950,000 distinct CDR3 sequences in the sample, approximately 15% were seen once. Material: PBMCs, mostly from graft donor cells, obtained 360 days after TCRalphabeta/CD19-depleted stem cell transplant. These receptors originate from a male patient younger than 18 who had a stem cell transplant for acute lymphoblastic leukemia, so the T cells may come from the graft donor.

In this sample, this clonotype turned up many times. The chain employs TRBV29-1 and TRBJ2-2; D unresolved. Per the germline V gene, CDR1 is SQVTM and CDR2 is ANQGSEA. Trimming removed 3 bases at V and 7 bases at J, with 6 bases between. The CDR3 is 11 residues long. CDR3 nucleotide sequence: TGCAGCGTTGACGCGCTCGGGGAGCTGTTTTTT. It specifies CSVDALGELFF.

V gene TRBV7-9 combines with J gene TRBJ2-7, with 10 positions matching TRBD2. The ends lost 11 bases at V and 4 bases at J; junction bases unmatched: 14. Germline-derived CDR1 and CDR2 are SEHNR and FQNEAQ (reference sequence). The CDR3 totals 15 residues. CDR3 loop: CAPALSGRLRYEQYF. CDR3 bases: TGTGCCCCCGCCCTTAGCGGGAGGCTCAGGTACGAGCAGTACTTC.

This chain links TRBV7-6 with TRBJ2-7; 8 bases agree with TRBD2. The CDR3 extends over 15 amino acids. The germline V gene encodes CDR1 SGHVS and CDR2 FNYEAQ. With V trimmed by 5 bases and J by 0 bases, 6 bases remained unmatched. CDR3 sequence (DNA): TGTGCCAGCAGCCCCTCGCGGGAGGCCTCCTACGAGCAGTACTTC. Amino acids: CASSPSREASYEQYF.

This chain links TRBV7-3 with TRBJ2-5, with 10 bases that match TRBD2. J lost 9 bases, V lost 5 bases, and 12 bases had no gene match. This CDR3 contains 15 residues. Germline loops: CDR1 SGHTA, CDR2 FQGTGA. The CDR3 sequence: CASSRAGGPSGAQYF. In nucleotides, the CDR3 is TGTGCCAGCAGCAGAGCGGGAGGGCCCAGTGGGGCCCAGTACTTC.

This clonotype was detected ten times or more. The chain carries TRBV29-1 and TRBJ1-2; 8 nucleotides align to TRBD1. This CDR3 is 15 amino acids long. CDR1 and CDR2 (germline): SQVTM, ANQGSEA. CDR3 nucleotides: TGCAGTGCTGGGGGTGGACAGGGTATCAACTATGGCTACACCTTC. This encodes CSAGGGQGINYGYTF. The complete variable domain, with remaining parts taken from reference TRBV29-1 and TRBJ1-2, reads SAVISQKPSRDICQRGTSLTIQCQVDSQVTMMFWYRQQPGQSLTLIATANQGSEATYESGFVIDKFPISRPNLTFSTLTVSNMSPEDSSIYLCSAGGGQGINYGYTFGSGTRLTVV.

The chain is built from TRBV9 and TRBJ2-3; TRBD1 or TRBD2 may be the D gene (7 bases each). Between the trimmed V and J ends, which lost 4 bases and 3 bases, there was a span of 21 bases. This CDR3 comprises 17 residues. Germline V gene lookup returns CDR1 SGDLS and CDR2 YYNGEE. CDR3 in DNA: TGTGCCAGCAGCCCCCAGGCCCAGGGGGGGAGAACAGATACGCAGTATTTT. This encodes CASSPQAQGGRTDTQYF.

This chain links TRBV5-1 with TRBJ2-1; 8 positions agree with TRBD2. Germline V CDR1 and CDR2: SGHRS, YFSETQ. Unmatched junction bases numbered 6, after V lost 1 base and J lost 6 bases. This CDR3 is 15 amino acids long. CDR3 region: CASSLWRAGANEQFF. CDR3 nucleotides: TGCGCCAGCAGCTTGTGGCGAGCGGGAGCCAATGAGCAGTTCTTC.

In its sample, this clonotype was seen many times. V is TRBV29-1 and J is TRBJ2-3; 10 nucleotides align to TRBD2. CDR3 size: 17 residues. Germline lookup yields CDR1 SQVTM and CDR2 ANQGSEA. J was trimmed by 0 bases and V by 3 bases; bases with no gene match: 9. The CDR3 protein is CSVEGVAGGSSTDTQYF. The CDR3 nucleotides are TGCAGCGTTGAGGGGGTAGCGGGAGGATCTAGCACAGATACGCAGTATTTT.

This clonotype was counted only a few times. One end of the junction fails to match germline, which may point to a read error. V gene TRBV28 combines with J gene TRBJ1-2; TRBD1 agrees at 7 bases. The germline V gene has CDR1 MDHEN and CDR2 SYDVKM. The length of the CDR3 is 12 residues. The chain's CDR3 is CASSATGDGYTF. The CDR3 bases are TGTGCAAGCAGTGCTACAGGGGATGGCTACACCTTC.

In its sample, this clonotype was seen a few times. This chain connects TRBV20-1 to TRBJ1-2, with unresolved D. Deletions cut 5 bases from V and 3 bases from J, with 13 bases between. Looked up from germline, CDR1 is DFQATT and CDR2 is SNEGSKA (reference sequence). This CDR3 is built from 13 residues. CDR3 loop: CSAAPGVYYGYTF. DNA for the CDR3: TGCAGTGCTGCCCCAGGCGTTTACTATGGCTACACCTTC.

This clonotype was found a few times. The V gene is TRBV20-1, the J gene TRBJ2-1; the match to TRBD2 covers 12 bases. Germline lookup yields CDR1 DFQATT and CDR2 SNEGSKA (reference sequence). CDR3 length equals 15 residues. The V segment lost 3 bases and the J segment 4 bases; nucleotides outside the gene matches: 4. CDR3 bases: TGCAGTGCTAGGAGGACTAGCGGGAATTACAATGAGCAGTTCTTC. Translating gives CSARRTSGNYNEQFF.

This clonotype was detected a few times. This sequence joins TRBV9 and TRBJ2-5; a weak D match, TRBD2 (5 bases). The CDR3 contains 14 residues. Trimming cost V 3 bases and J 3 bases, with 12 bases left between them. Germline loops: CDR1 SGDLS, CDR2 YYNGEE. CDR3 coding DNA: TGTGCCAGCAGCGCGGGGTGGGGAAAAGAGACCCAGTACTTC. Residues: CASSAGWGKETQYF.

This clonotype showed up just a few times. V and J are TRBV7-6 and TRBJ2-7; 8 positions match TRBD2. Per germline, CDR1 SGHVS and CDR2 FNYEAQ. This CDR3 contains 13 residues. Trimming removed 1 base from V and 6 bases from J; junction bases left unmatched: 2. The CDR3 nucleotides are TGTGCCAGCAGCTTAGACGGGGGGGTCGAGCAGTACTTC. Protein sequence: CASSLDGGVEQYF.

CDR3 amino acids: CASSLGPLNSPLHF. The CDR3 bases are TGTGCCAGCAGCTTGGGACCGCTGAATTCACCCCTCCACTTT. V usage is TRBV7-8 and J usage is TRBJ1-6, with D possibly being TRBD1 (5 bases). The CDR3 sequence is 14 residues long. Trimming took off 3 bases at V and 7 bases at J, with 10 bases between the two ends. CDR1 and CDR2 from the germline V gene are SGHVS and FQNEAQ.

The table lists this clonotype with many counts. J is TRBJ2-5 and V is TRBV27; tentatively, D is TRBD1 (6 bases). Trimming shortened V by 7 bases and J by 2 bases, and 17 bases separated the two germline ends. CDR1 is MNHEY and CDR2 is SMNVEV in the germline V gene (reference sequence). The CDR3 runs 15 residues. In DNA, the CDR3 is TGTGCCAGCACTCTCACCCCGGACAGTCAAGAGACCCAGTACTTC. Translation gives CASTLTPDSQETQYF.

This clonotype was observed a few times. The rearrangement links TRBV5-5 to TRBJ2-3; possibly TRBD1 or TRBD2 for D (6 bases each). CDR3 length equals 16 residues. V was clipped by 2 bases and J by 2 bases, with 15 bases between them. Germline V CDR1 and CDR2: SGHKS, YYEKEE (reference sequence). The CDR3 protein is CASSLRGTPDTDTQYF. DNA of the CDR3: TGTGCCAGCAGCTTAAGGGGGACTCCGGACACAGATACGCAGTATTTT.

The chain combines TRBV18 with TRBJ2-1; TRBD2 is a possible D gene (5 bases). Germline CDR1 and CDR2: KGHSH and LQKENI. The CDR3 is 13 residues long. The V and J ends lost 3 bases and 6 bases respectively, with 9 bases between them. CDR3 in DNA: TGTGCCAGCTCACCCCAGGCGGGCAATGAGCAGTTCTTC. Amino acid sequence: CASSPQAGNEQFF.

This clonotype was seen a few times. The chain joins TRBV5-1 to TRBJ2-5, with D perhaps assigned TRBD1 or TRBD2 (5 bases each). Per the germline V gene, CDR1 is SGHRS and CDR2 is YFSETQ. The CDR3 length is 16 residues. With 4 bases removed from V and 5 bases from J, the gap between germline ends came to 21 bases. The CDR3 DNA sequence: TGCGCCAGCAGCGCCAGAGGGCAGGGTCGGTACGAGACCCAGTACTTC. This codes for CASSARGQGRYETQYF.

This clonotype has only a few counts. The chain has TRBV12-3 or TRBV12-4 and TRBJ1-5; D unclear. Trimming left V 3 bases short and J 4 bases short, with 10 bases between. This CDR3 has 14 residues. DNA of the CDR3: TGTGCCAGCAGTTTCGTCCCCGGGAATCAGCCCCAGCATTTT. Translated: CASSFVPGNQPQHF.

The chain uses TRBV7-3 and TRBJ2-3; weak D call: TRBD1 (6 bases). CDR1 is SGHTA, CDR2 FQGTGA, per germline. Trimming took off 5 bases at V and 6 bases at J, with 24 bases between the two ends. The CDR3 length is 17 residues. The CDR3 nucleotides read TGTGCCAGCAGCCTCCTCCCTCTCTCGACAGGCAAGGATACGCAGTATTTT. Amino acids: CASSLLPLSTGKDTQYF.

The chain couples TRBV9 to TRBJ2-7, with unresolved D. CDR1 SGDLS and CDR2 YYNGEE come from the germline V gene. This CDR3 is 18 amino acids long. V lost 0 bases and J 3 bases, leaving 22 bases between the germline ends. CDR3 sequence: CASSVDGVAPVGGYEQYF. In DNA, the CDR3 is TGTGCCAGCAGCGTAGATGGTGTGGCTCCCGTGGGTGGCTACGAGCAGTACTTC.

This clonotype came up a few times. CDR3 sequence reads: CASANLGEQFF. CDR3 coding DNA: TGTGCCAGCGCGAACCTGGGGGAGCAGTTCTTC. The chain combines TRBV27 with TRBJ2-1; D uncertain. Per the germline V gene, CDR1 is MNHEY and CDR2 is SMNVEV (reference sequence). The CDR3 has 11 residues. The germline V and J ends were trimmed by 8 bases and 10 bases, with 12 bases remaining between them.

This clonotype was found many times. The chain recombines TRBV7-7 with TRBJ2-1; no definite D call. The V end was cut by 1 base, the J end by 7 bases, with 8 bases between. This CDR3 has 13 residues. Germline CDR1 reads SSHAT; CDR2 reads FNYEAQ (reference sequence). CDR3 coding DNA: TGTGCCAGCAGCTTAGGAGTATCAAATGAGCAGTTCTTC. Translated: CASSLGVSNEQFF. The variable domain in full, completed from reference TRBV7-7 and TRBJ2-1, reads GAGVSQSPRYKVTKRGQDVTLRCDPISSHATLYWYQQALGQGPEFLTYFNYEAQPDKSGLPSDRFSAERPEGSISTLTIQRTEQRDSAMYRCASSLGVSNEQFFGPGTRLTVL.

The CDR3 coding sequence is TGTGCCAGCAGCTTAGGACTGAATAACAATGAGCAGTTCTTC. Protein product: CASSLGLNNNEQFF. This chain links TRBV7-2 with TRBJ2-1; the D is unclear. Looked up from germline, CDR1 is SGHTA and CDR2 is FQGNSA. This CDR3 has 14 residues. V lost 1 base to trimming and J lost 5 bases, with 9 bases between them.

This clonotype was counted between two and nine times. The V call is TRBV29-1, the J call TRBJ1-1; no reliable D call. Germline V gene lookup returns CDR1 SQVTM and CDR2 ANQGSEA. Trimming removed 1 base from V and 5 bases from J, with 14 bases in between. The CDR3 spans 14 residues. In DNA, the CDR3 is TGCAGCGTTGAAGGGTGGACTCTGGGTACTGAAGCTTTCTTT. Translating it yields CSVEGWTLGTEAFF.

The V call is TRBV7-3, the J call TRBJ1-1; 7 positions match TRBD1. The CDR3 is 14 amino acids. After removal of 5 bases from V and 6 bases from J, the junction contained 9 bases not matched to a gene. Germline V gene sequence: CDR1 SGHTA, CDR2 FQGTGA. The DNA for the CDR3 is TGTGCCAGCAGCCTCCACCAGGGGGGGTCTGAAGCTTTCTTT. Translating it yields CASSLHQGGSEAFF.

J is TRBJ2-7 and V is TRBV15, with D uncertain. Trimming removed 0 bases at V and 4 bases at J, with 10 bases between. The CDR3 sequence is 14 residues long. In germline, CDR1 is LNHNV, CDR2 YYDKDF (reference sequence). Here the CDR3 reads CATSRDKAAYEQYF. The CDR3 bases are TGTGCCACCAGCAGAGATAAAGCAGCGTACGAGCAGTACTTC.

There are a few counts of this clonotype. CDR3 loop: CASSWYGDSSYNEQFF. CDR3 in DNA: TGTGCCAGCAGTTGGTACGGGGACAGCTCCTACAATGAGCAGTTCTTC. The chain combines TRBV6-2 or TRBV6-3 with TRBJ2-1; 7 nucleotides match TRBD1. The CDR3 has 16 residues. J was trimmed by 0 bases and V by 4 bases; bases with no gene match: 6. Germline values: CDR1 MNHEY, CDR2 SVGEGT.